This T cell receptor (beta chain) was sequenced during a study of T cells after yellow fever vaccination. About the study: The authors prepared low-cell-number fractions using SMART-Seq v4 Ultra Low Input.

This clonotype was recorded at least ten times. Antigen unknown. TCRdb used MiXCR to reprocess the 5' RACE reads, holding one entry per CDR3 protein. The sample contains about 510,000 distinct CDR3 sequences, 20% to 25% of which appear only once. The study, taken as a whole, reports: Across the CD4 and CD8 compartments, a small share of clonotypes was present in both.

CDR1 is MDHEN, CDR2 SYDVKM, per germline. The CDR3 covers 12 residues. V lost 7 bases to trimming and J lost 6 bases, with 10 bases between them. This specimen consisted of PBMCs, obtained 21 days after the first yellow fever vaccination. This sequence joins TRBV28 and TRBJ1-5; the D gene is possibly TRBD1 (5 bases). The receptor's source is a man aged 18 to 30 who received the YFV17D yellow fever vaccine. The CDR3 region is CASTHGGQPQHF. In nucleotides, the CDR3 is TGTGCCAGCACCCACGGGGGTCAGCCCCAGCATTTT.